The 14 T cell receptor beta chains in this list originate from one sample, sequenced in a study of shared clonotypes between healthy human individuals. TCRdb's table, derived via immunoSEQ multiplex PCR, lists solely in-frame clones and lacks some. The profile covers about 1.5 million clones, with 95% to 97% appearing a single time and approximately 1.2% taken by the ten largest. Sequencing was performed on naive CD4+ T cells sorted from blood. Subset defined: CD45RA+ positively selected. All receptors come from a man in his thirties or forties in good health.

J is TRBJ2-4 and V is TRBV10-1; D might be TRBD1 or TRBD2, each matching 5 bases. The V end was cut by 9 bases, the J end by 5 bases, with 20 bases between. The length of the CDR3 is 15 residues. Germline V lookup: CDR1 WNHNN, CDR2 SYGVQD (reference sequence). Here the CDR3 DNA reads TGCGCCAGGGGGGTGGACTCGAGGAGACAAAACATTCAGTACTTC. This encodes CARGVDSRRQNIQYF.

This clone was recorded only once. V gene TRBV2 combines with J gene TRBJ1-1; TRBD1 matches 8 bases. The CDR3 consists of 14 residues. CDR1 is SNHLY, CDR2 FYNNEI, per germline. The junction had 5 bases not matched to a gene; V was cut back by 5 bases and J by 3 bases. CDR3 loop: CASSFNRGDTEAFF. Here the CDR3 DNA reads TGTGCCAGCAGTTTTAACAGGGGGGACACTGAAGCTTTCTTT.

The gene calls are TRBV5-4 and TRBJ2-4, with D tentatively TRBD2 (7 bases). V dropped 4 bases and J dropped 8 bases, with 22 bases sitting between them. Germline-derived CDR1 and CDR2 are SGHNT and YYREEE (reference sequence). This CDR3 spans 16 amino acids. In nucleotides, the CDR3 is TGTGCCAGCAGCCCCGGGGGAGGGGGGCAAGATGACATTCAGTACTTC. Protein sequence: CASSPGGGGQDDIQYF.

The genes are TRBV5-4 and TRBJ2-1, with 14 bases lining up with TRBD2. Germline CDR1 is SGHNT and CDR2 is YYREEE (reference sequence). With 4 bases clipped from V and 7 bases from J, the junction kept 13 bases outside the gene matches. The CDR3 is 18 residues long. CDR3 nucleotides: TGTGCCAGCAGCCCCGGGACTAGCGGGAGTCGTGGGGGGAATGAGCAGTTCTTC. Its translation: CASSPGTSGSRGGNEQFF.

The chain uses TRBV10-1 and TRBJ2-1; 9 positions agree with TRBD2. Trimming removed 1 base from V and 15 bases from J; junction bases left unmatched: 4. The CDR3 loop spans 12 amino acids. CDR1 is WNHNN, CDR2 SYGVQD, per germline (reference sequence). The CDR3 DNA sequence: TGCGCCAGCAGTGAGTACCTAGCGGGAACGTTCTTC. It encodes CASSEYLAGTFF.

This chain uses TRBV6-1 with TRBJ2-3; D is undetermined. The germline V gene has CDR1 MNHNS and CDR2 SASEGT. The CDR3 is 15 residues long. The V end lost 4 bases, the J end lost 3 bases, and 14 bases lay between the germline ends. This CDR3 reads CASSVRVAGTDTQYF. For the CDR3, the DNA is TGTGCCAGCAGTGTTAGGGTGGCCGGAACAGATACGCAGTATTTT.

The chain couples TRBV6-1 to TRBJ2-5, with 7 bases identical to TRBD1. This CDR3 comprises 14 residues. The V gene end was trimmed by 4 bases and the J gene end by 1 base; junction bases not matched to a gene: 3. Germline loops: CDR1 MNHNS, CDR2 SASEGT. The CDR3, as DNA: TGTGCCAGCAGTGCGGACAGGCTCCAAGAGACCCAGTACTTC. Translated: CASSADRLQETQYF.

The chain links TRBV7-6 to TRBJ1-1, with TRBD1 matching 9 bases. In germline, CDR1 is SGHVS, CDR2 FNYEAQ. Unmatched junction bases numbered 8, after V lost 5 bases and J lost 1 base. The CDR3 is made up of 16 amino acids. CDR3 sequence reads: CASSLNPGQGNTEAFF. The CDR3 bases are TGTGCCAGCAGCCTGAATCCGGGACAGGGGAACACTGAAGCTTTCTTT. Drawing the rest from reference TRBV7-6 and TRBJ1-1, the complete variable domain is GAGVSQSPRYKVTKRGQDVALRCDPISGHVSLYWYRQALGQGPEFLTYFNYEAQQDKSGLPNDRFSAERPEGSISTLTIQRTEQRDSAMYRCASSLNPGQGNTEAFFGQGTRLTVV.

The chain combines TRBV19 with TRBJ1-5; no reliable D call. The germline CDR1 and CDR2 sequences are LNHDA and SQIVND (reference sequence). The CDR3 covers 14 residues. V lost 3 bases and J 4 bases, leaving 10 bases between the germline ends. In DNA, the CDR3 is TGTGCCAGTAGTATCCTCGGCCCTAATCAGCCCCAGCATTTT. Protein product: CASSILGPNQPQHF.

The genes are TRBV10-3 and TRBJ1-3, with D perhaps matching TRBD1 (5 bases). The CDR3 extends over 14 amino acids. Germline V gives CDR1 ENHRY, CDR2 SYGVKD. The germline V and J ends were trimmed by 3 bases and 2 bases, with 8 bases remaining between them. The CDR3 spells CAISEEGAGNTIYF. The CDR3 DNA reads TGTGCCATCAGTGAAGAAGGGGCTGGAAACACCATATATTTT.

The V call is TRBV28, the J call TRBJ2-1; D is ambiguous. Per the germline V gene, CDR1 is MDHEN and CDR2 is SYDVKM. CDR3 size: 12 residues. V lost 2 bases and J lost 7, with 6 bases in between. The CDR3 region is CASSLNWNEQFF. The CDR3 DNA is TGTGCCAGCAGTTTAAATTGGAATGAGCAGTTCTTC.

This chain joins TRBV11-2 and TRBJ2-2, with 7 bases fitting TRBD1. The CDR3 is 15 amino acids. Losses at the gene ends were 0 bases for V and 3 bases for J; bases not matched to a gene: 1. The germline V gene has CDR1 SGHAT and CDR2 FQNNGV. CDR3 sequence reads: CASSLEGTDTGELFF. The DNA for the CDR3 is TGTGCCAGCAGCTTAGAGGGGACAGACACCGGGGAGCTGTTTTTT.

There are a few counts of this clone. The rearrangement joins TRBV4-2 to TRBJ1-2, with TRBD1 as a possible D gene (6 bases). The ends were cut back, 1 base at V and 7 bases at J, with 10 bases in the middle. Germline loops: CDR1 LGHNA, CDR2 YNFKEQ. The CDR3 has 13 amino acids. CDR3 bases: TGTGCCAGCAGCCAAGGACAGGATCCTGGCTACACCTTC. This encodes CASSQGQDPGYTF.

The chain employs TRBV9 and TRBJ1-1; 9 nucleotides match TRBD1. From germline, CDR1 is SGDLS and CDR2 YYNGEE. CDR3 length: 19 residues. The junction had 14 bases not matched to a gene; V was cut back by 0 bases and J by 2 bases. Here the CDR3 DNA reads TGTGCCAGCAGCGTAGGTCCCGGGACAGGGTCCACAACCAACACTGAAGCTTTCTTT. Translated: CASSVGPGTGSTTNTEAFF.